The clone carrying this T cell receptor (beta chain) was observed a handful of times. The data are from a study of blood T cells in healthy people across ages. The germline CDR1 and CDR2 sequences are MNHEY and SVGEGT. The CDR3 spans 13 residues. After removal of 8 bases from V and 2 bases from J, the junction contained 4 bases not matched to a gene. The authors ran a second PCR of roughly 6 to 12 cycles using a sample-barcoded 5' primer and a J-beta primer mix. Each CDR3 protein gets one entry after TCRdb re-called the 5' RACE reads with MiXCR. Of fewer than 750,000 distinct CDR3 sequences in the sample, about 50% were seen once.

This chain uses TRBV6-2 or TRBV6-3 with TRBJ2-3, with TRBD2 matching over 7 bases. This receptor was identified in a woman of 80 years or more in good health. The sequenced sample was blood. The CDR3 DNA reads as TGTGCCAGCTCTGCGGGGGACACAGATACGCAGTATTTT. Translating gives CASSAGDTDTQYF.